The rows below give T cell receptor beta chains drawn from one sample of a study of T cell changes during pregnancy in multiple sclerosis. Generated by immunoSEQ multiplex PCR, the TCRdb table keeps only in-frame clones and is missing some. The sample has tens of thousands of clones; approximately 87% are singletons. The source was peripheral blood, collected after pregnancy. All receptors come from a female donor in good health, enrolled as a control in a pregnancy study. Both conserved end residues are part of each CDR3. D genes are given only for firm matches. Clone size is not always given. Where it is, it says once, few, many or a class for expanded clones.

D gene: TRBD2
V gene: TRBV4-2
clone size: .
J gene: TRBJ2-7
CDR3 protein: CASSQGAAGSYEQYF
CDR3 DNA: TGTGCCAGCAGCCAGGGAGCAGCGGGAAGCTACGAGCAGTACTTC

D gene: .
V gene: TRBV2
clone size: .
J gene: TRBJ2-3
CDR3 protein: CASSEDQGSGDTQYF
CDR3 DNA: TGTGCCAGCAGTGAAGATCAGGGGTCGGGAGATACGCAGTATTTT

D gene: .
V gene: TRBV6-4
clone size: .
J gene: TRBJ1-5
CDR3 protein: CASSPTPGNQPQHF
CDR3 DNA: TGTGCCAGCAGTCCCACCCCGGGGAATCAGCCCCAGCATTTT

D gene: .
V gene: TRBV7-6
clone size: .
J gene: TRBJ1-1
CDR3 protein: CASSPGVTEVFF
CDR3 DNA: TGTGCCAGCAGCCCGGGGGTCACTGAAGTTTTCTTT

D gene: TRBD2
V gene: TRBV6-5
clone size: .
J gene: TRBJ2-7
CDR3 protein: CASRARGGYEQYF
CDR3 DNA: TGTGCCAGCAGGGCCCGGGGGGGCTACGAGCAGTACTTC

D gene: TRBD1
V gene: TRBV7-7
clone size: .
J gene: TRBJ2-5
CDR3 protein: CASSLGGGDETQYF
CDR3 DNA: TGTGCCAGCAGCTTAGGAGGGGGCGATGAGACCCAGTACTTC

D gene: TRBD1
V gene: TRBV6-5
clone size: once
J gene: TRBJ1-5
CDR3 protein: CASSWDRDQPQHF
CDR3 DNA: TGTGCCAGCAGTTGGGACAGGGATCAGCCCCAGCATTTT

D gene: TRBD2
V gene: TRBV5-1
clone size: .
J gene: TRBJ2-7
CDR3 protein: CASSLAGSVASGTEQYF
CDR3 DNA: TGCGCCAGCAGCTTGGCAGGCTCCGTGGCTAGCGGGACCGAGCAGTACTTC

D gene: .
V gene: TRBV30
clone size: once
J gene: TRBJ1-2
CDR3 protein: CAWSRPEGVVYGYTF
CDR3 DNA: TGTGCCTGGAGTCGCCCCGAGGGGGTCGTCTATGGCTACACCTTC

D gene: TRBD2
V gene: TRBV9
clone size: .
J gene: TRBJ2-4
CDR3 protein: CASSVGLAGTPQYF
CDR3 DNA: TGTGCCAGCAGCGTGGGACTAGCGGGGACACCTCAGTACTTC

D gene: .
V gene: TRBV9
clone size: .
J gene: TRBJ1-2
CDR3 protein: CASSVSGDYGYTF
CDR3 DNA: TGTGCCAGCAGCGTATCGGGGGACTATGGCTACACCTTC

D gene: .
V gene: TRBV7-8
clone size: .
J gene: TRBJ2-1
CDR3 protein: CASSLAQAGPNGQFF
CDR3 DNA: TGTGCCAGCAGCTTAGCGCAGGCAGGCCCTAATGGGCAGTTCTTC

D gene: TRBD2
V gene: TRBV2
clone size: .
J gene: TRBJ2-5
CDR3 protein: CASPSISEGGFAGETQYF
CDR3 DNA: TGTGCCAGCCCTTCAATATCGGAGGGAGGGTTCGCCGGTGAGACCCAGTACTTC

D gene: TRBD1
V gene: TRBV18
clone size: .
J gene: TRBJ1-1
CDR3 protein: CASSPLGTGATEAFF
CDR3 DNA: TGTGCCAGCTCACCACTAGGGACAGGGGCAACTGAAGCTTTCTTT

D gene: TRBD2
V gene: TRBV5-6
clone size: once
J gene: TRBJ2-2
CDR3 protein: CASNSGRRGTGELFF
CDR3 DNA: TGTGCCAGCAATAGCGGGAGACGGGGCACCGGGGAGCTGTTTTTT

D gene: .
V gene: TRBV29-1
clone size: .
J gene: TRBJ2-7
CDR3 protein: CSVEGPGAEQYF
CDR3 DNA: TGCAGCGTGGAGGGACCCGGCGCCGAGCAGTACTTC

D gene: .
V gene: TRBV9
clone size: .
J gene: TRBJ1-2
CDR3 protein: CASTRPSYGYTF
CDR3 DNA: TGTGCCAGCACTAGGCCGTCCTATGGCTACACCTTC

D gene: .
V gene: TRBV5-1
clone size: few
J gene: TRBJ2-7
CDR3 protein: CASSLVGTGGNEQYF
CDR3 DNA: TGCGCCAGCAGCTTGGTAGGAACGGGGGGCAACGAGCAGTACTTC

D gene: TRBD1
V gene: TRBV27
clone size: .
J gene: TRBJ2-3
CDR3 protein: CASRRMDRVTDTQYF
CDR3 DNA: TGTGCCAGCAGGAGAATGGACAGGGTCACAGATACGCAGTATTTT

D gene: .
V gene: TRBV19
clone size: .
J gene: TRBJ1-3
CDR3 protein: CASSIDGATIYF
CDR3 DNA: TGTGCCAGTAGTATAGATGGGGCAACCATATATTTT

D gene: .
V gene: TRBV7-2
clone size: .
J gene: TRBJ1-3
CDR3 protein: CASSRVRDIGDTIYF
CDR3 DNA: TGTGCCAGCAGCCGGGTACGGGACATAGGGGACACCATATATTTT

D gene: .
V gene: TRBV11-3
clone size: .
J gene: TRBJ1-1
CDR3 protein: CASSHRQGTEAFF
CDR3 DNA: TGTGCCAGCAGTCACCGCCAGGGCACTGAAGCTTTCTTT

D gene: TRBD2
V gene: TRBV19
clone size: .
J gene: TRBJ2-3
CDR3 protein: CASSPGTSGSGTDTQYF
CDR3 DNA: TGTGCCAGTAGTCCTGGGACTAGCGGGTCGGGCACAGATACGCAGTATTTT

D gene: .
V gene: TRBV30
clone size: .
J gene: TRBJ1-2
CDR3 protein: CAWSRGWGPYGYTF
CDR3 DNA: TGTGCCTGGAGTCGCGGTTGGGGCCCCTATGGCTACACCTTC

D gene: .
V gene: TRBV6-5
clone size: .
J gene: TRBJ1-4
CDR3 protein: CASSYSLSGNEKLFF
CDR3 DNA: TGTGCCAGCAGTTACTCGCTTAGTGGTAATGAAAAACTGTTTTTT

D gene: .
V gene: TRBV18
clone size: .
J gene: TRBJ1-4
CDR3 protein: CASSPVQNEKLFF
CDR3 DNA: TGTGCCAGCTCACCAGTACAGAATGAAAAACTGTTTTTT

D gene: .
V gene: TRBV10-3
clone size: .
J gene: TRBJ2-1
CDR3 protein: CAISVLGAKNEQFF
CDR3 DNA: TGTGCCATCAGTGTATTAGGGGCTAAGAACGAGCAGTTCTTC

D gene: .
V gene: TRBV7-9
clone size: .
J gene: TRBJ1-1
CDR3 protein: CASSSSGGATEAFF
CDR3 DNA: TGTGCCAGCAGCTCCAGTGGGGGGGCCACTGAAGCTTTCTTT